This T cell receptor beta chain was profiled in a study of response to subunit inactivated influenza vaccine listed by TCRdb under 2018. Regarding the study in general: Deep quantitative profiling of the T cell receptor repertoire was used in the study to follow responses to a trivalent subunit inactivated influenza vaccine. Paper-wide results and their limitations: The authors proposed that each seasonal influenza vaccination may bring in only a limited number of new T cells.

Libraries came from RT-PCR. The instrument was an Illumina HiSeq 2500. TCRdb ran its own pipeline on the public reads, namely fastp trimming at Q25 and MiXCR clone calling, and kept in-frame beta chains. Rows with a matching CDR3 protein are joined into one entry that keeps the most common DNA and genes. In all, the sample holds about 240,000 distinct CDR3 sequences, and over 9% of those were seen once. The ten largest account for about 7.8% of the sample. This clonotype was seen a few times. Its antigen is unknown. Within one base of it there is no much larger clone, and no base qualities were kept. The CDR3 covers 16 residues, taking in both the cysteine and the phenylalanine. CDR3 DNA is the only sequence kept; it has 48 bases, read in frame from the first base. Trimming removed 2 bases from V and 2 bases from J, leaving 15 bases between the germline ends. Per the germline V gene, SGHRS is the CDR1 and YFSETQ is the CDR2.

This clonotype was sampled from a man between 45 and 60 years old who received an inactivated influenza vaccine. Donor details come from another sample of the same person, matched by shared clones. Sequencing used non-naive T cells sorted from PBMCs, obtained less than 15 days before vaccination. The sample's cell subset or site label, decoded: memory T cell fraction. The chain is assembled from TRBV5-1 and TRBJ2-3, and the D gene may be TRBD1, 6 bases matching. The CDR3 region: CASSFTGMADTDTQYF. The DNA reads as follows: TGCGCCAGCAGCTTTACAGGGATGGCGGACACAGATACGCAGTATTTT.